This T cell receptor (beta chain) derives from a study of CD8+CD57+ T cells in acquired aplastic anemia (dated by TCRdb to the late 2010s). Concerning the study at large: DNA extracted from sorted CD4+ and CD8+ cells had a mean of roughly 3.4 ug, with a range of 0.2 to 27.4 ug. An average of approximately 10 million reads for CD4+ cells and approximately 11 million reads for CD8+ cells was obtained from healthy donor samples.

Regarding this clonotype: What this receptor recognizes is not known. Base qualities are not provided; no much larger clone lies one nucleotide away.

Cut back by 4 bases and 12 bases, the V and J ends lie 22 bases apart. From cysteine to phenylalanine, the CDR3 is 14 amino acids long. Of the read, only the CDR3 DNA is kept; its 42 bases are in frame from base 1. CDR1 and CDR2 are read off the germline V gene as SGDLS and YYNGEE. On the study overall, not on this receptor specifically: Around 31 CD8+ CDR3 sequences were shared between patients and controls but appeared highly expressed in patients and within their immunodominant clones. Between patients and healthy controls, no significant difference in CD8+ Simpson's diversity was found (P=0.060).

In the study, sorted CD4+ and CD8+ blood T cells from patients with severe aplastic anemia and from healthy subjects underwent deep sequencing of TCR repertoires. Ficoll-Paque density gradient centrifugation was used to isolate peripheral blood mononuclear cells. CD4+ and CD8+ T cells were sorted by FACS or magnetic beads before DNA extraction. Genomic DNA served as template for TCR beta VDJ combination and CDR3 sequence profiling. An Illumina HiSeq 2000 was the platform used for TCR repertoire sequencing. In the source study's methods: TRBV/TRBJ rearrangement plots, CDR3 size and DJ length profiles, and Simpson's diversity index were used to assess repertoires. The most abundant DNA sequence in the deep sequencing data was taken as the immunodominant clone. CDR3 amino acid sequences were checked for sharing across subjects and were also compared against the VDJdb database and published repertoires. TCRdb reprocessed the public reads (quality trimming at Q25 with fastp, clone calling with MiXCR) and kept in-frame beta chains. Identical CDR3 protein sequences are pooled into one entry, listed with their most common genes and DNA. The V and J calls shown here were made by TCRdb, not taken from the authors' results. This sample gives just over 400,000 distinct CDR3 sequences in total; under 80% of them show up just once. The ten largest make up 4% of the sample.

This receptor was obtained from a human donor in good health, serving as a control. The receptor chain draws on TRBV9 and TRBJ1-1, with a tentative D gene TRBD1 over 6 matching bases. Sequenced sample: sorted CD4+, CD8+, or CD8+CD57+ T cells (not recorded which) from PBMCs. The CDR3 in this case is CASSLLGTNTESFF. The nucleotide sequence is TGTGCCAGCAGCCTACTTGGGACAAATACTGAGTCTTTCTTT.